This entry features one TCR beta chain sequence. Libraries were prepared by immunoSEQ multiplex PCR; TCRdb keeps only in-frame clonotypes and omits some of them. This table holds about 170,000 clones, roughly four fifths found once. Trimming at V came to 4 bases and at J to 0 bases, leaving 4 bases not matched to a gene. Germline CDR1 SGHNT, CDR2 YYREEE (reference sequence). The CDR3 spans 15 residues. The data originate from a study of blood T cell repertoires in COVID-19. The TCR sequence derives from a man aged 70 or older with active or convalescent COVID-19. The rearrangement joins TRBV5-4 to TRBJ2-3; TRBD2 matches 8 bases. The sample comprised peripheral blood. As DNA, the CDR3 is TGTGCCAGCAGCCCCCGGGGGGGGAGCACAGATACGCAGTATTTT. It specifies CASSPRGGSTDTQYF.